This TCR beta chain came from a study of T-cell memory formation after mild COVID-19. From 5'RACE with constant-segment primers came TCR alpha and TCR beta cDNA libraries that carried sample barcodes and UMIs. TCRdb re-called the 5' RACE reads through MiXCR, storing one row per CDR3 protein. In the table there are 250,000 to 350,000 distinct CDR3 sequences, roughly 19% of which are singletons. The CDR3 is 11 amino acids. Trimming took off 0 bases at V and 11 bases at J, with 10 bases between the two ends. Per the germline V gene, CDR1 is GTSNPN and CDR2 is SVGIG (reference sequence). In this sample, this clonotype turned up many times. The antigen remains undetermined. Study-level results: Those CD4+ clones that contracted were mainly in CM and EM (CD8+ ones in EMRA). Pre-infection memory showed some responding clones, and this suggested that cross-reactive memory joined. The study found balanced CD4/CD8 in clones contracting day 15 to 85 and a CD4+ lean in later expanders.

The receptor comes from a man aged 18-30 years who had mild COVID-19 (a few samples of this study predate the infection). Cell type and time point are not known. J is TRBJ1-1 and V is TRBV30, with a possible D match to TRBD1 (5 bases). Material for sequencing was PBMCs or a T cell subset sorted from them (not recorded which). CDR3 amino acids: CAWSVQGSAFF. The CDR3 nucleotides are TGTGCCTGGAGTGTTCAGGGATCGGCTTTCTTT.